The T cell receptor beta chain under discussion was sequenced for a study of CD4 T cells in relation to SARS-CoV-2 and coronaviruses. TCRdb keeps only in-frame clones here, not all; method: immunoSEQ multiplex PCR. The table shows some 11,000 clones, with roughly 81% occurring only once. On this clone itself: What it recognizes is unknown.

Unexposed donor CD4+ T cells date from 2011-2018, before the COVID-19 pandemic. The cells were cultured for 9 to 11 days before CD4+ T cells were isolated. The germline V gene has CDR1 SGHNT and CDR2 YENEEA. The ends were cut back, 2 bases at V and 0 bases at J, with 8 bases in the middle. The CDR3 has 14 amino acids. Sequencing was done on a sample of CD4+ T cells from PBMCs, cultured in vitro. This clonotype was sampled from a human donor in good health. The rearrangement links TRBV11-3 to TRBJ2-7, with D perhaps assigned TRBD1 or TRBD2 (6 bases each). CDR3 protein: CASSLRGHSYEQYF. The DNA of the CDR3 is TGTGCCAGCAGCTTACGGGGGCACTCCTACGAGCAGTACTTC.